The sequence of this T cell receptor beta chain was determined in a study of blood T cell repertoires in COVID-19. About the research overall: Samples taken during acute and convalescent COVID-19 were collected in the United States, Italy and Spain. Sample material is recorded as cDNA or gDNA derived from T cells, B-cell-depleted T cells, or PBMCs.

The V gene's germline CDR1 is KGHSH and CDR2 LQKENI. This CDR3 spans 18 amino acids. The V and J ends lost 6 bases and 3 bases, in that order; junction bases with no gene match: 15. Methods used by the authors: By means of reference gene primer amplification, nucleated cell counts were estimated. The table came from immunoSEQ multiplex PCR; TCRdb's copy has only in-frame clones and leaves some out. The V and J calls and the clone size are those of that table, but D and trimming were determined from the DNA. Found here are about 62,000 clones, approximately 82% of them singletons; the top ten hold roughly 6.3%.

This chain connects TRBV18 to TRBJ2-3, with TRBD2 identical over 10 bases. The sequence came from a human donor in a cohort sampled during active COVID-19. Material: peripheral blood. CDR3 sequence reads: CASSPVLAGVAGTDTQYF. In nucleotides, the CDR3 is TGTGCCAGCTCGCCAGTCCTAGCGGGGGTAGCAGGGACAGATACGCAGTATTTT.